A single sample is the source of the 9 T cell receptor beta chains below, sequenced in a study of CD8 T cells in ankylosing spondylitis. General study points: About 8 highly homologous variants made up a TCR beta motif, and this motif appeared characteristic of ankylosing spondylitis blood.

TCRdb ran MiXCR on the 5' RACE reads and lists one entry per CDR3 protein. The sample yields around 490,000 distinct CDR3 sequences, over 4% seen once. These TCRs' antigens remain unknown. The specimen sequenced was blood, either unsorted or a sorted T cell fraction (not recorded which). The receptors originated from a male donor with ankylosing spondylitis.

This clonotype was seen many times. CDR3: CASSMGLAKNIQYF. The CDR3, as DNA: TGTGCCAGCAGCATGGGACTAGCCAAAAACATTCAGTACTTC. This chain uses TRBV7-2 with TRBJ2-4; D might be TRBD2 (6 bases). The CDR3 spans 14 residues. In germline, CDR1 is SGHTA, CDR2 FQGNSA. Trimming shortened V by 5 bases and J by 0 bases, and 8 bases separated the two germline ends.

This clonotype was observed at least ten times. In nucleotides, the CDR3 is TGCAGTGCCAGGGCAATTAGCTACACCTTC. It codes for CSARAISYTF. J is TRBJ1-2 and V is TRBV20-1; TRBD1 is a possible D gene (5 bases). CDR3 size: 10 residues. From germline, CDR1 is DFQATT and CDR2 SNEGSKA (reference sequence). V lost 6 bases to trimming and J lost 9 bases, with 11 bases between them.

At least ten counts were recorded for this clonotype. The chain combines TRBV20-1 with TRBJ2-1; TRBD2 matches at 8 bases. The J segment lost 1 base and the V segment lost 1 base, leaving 9 bases of the junction unmatched. CDR1 and CDR2 (germline): DFQATT, SNEGSKA (reference sequence). The CDR3 is 17 residues long. CDR3 region: CSARVHGRAKSYNEQFF. The CDR3 DNA reads TGCAGTGCTAGAGTCCACGGGAGGGCTAAGTCCTACAATGAGCAGTTCTTC.

This clonotype has ten or more counts. The chain carries TRBV20-1 and TRBJ2-1; D not certain. The germline V gene encodes CDR1 DFQATT and CDR2 SNEGSKA (reference sequence). The CDR3 covers 11 residues. V shed 7 bases and J shed 2 bases, with 6 bases lying between them. The CDR3 DNA reads TGCAGTGGAGCTGCCTACAATGAGCAGTTCTTC. Translated, it gives CSGAAYNEQFF.

This clonotype has a count of ten or more. V is TRBV12-3 or TRBV12-4 and J is TRBJ1-2, with D possibly TRBD1 on 6 matching bases. The CDR3 is made up of 13 amino acids. V lost 5 bases and J lost 4, with 11 bases in between. In DNA form, the CDR3 reads TGTGCCAGCAGTGCAGGGGAGGCCTATGGCTACACCTTC. Translation gives CASSAGEAYGYTF.

This clonotype was counted at least ten times. The chain combines TRBV7-2 with TRBJ2-1; weak D call: TRBD1 (6 bases). Trimming stripped 5 bases from V and 9 bases from J, with 11 bases between. The CDR3 consists of 12 residues. Germline CDR1 SGHTA, CDR2 FQGNSA. This chain's CDR3 is CASSKRTAEQFF. The CDR3 region has the DNA TGTGCCAGCAGCAAGAGGACAGCTGAGCAGTTCTTC.

This clonotype was seen ten or more times. V is TRBV24-1 and J is TRBJ2-1, with a weak D call TRBD1 (5 bases). Germline V gene sequence: CDR1 KGHDR, CDR2 SFDVKD. CDR3 size: 18 residues. V was trimmed by 4 bases and J by 6 bases, leaving 24 bases between them. The CDR3 DNA reads TGTGCCACCAGTGAAAGTCCGGCAGTTCAGGGTGTAGTCAATGAGCAGTTCTTC. As protein: CATSESPAVQGVVNEQFF.

This clonotype has just a few counts. The chain links TRBV7-2 to TRBJ2-7; 10 nucleotides align to TRBD2. The CDR3 is 15 residues long. From germline, CDR1 is SGHTA and CDR2 FQGNSA. J gave up 2 bases and V 4 bases, and 5 bases lay outside the gene matches. The CDR3 bases are TGTGCCAGCAGCTCTCTAGCGGGGGACGCCTACGAGCAGTACTTC. Encoded protein: CASSSLAGDAYEQYF. Looking up the rest from reference TRBV7-2 and TRBJ2-7 gives the full variable domain: GAGVSQSPSNKVTEKGKDVELRCDPISGHTALYWYRQSLGQGLEFLIYFQGNSAPDKSGLPSDRFSAERTGGSVSTLTIQRTQQEDSAVYLCASSSLAGDAYEQYFGPGTRLTVT.

This clonotype was counted only a few times. The chain uses TRBV7-9 and TRBJ2-7; D call uncertain. Trimming pared 1 base from V and 0 bases from J, leaving 10 bases between. CDR1 and CDR2 from the germline V gene are SEHNR and FQNEAQ (reference sequence). The CDR3 is 15 amino acids. This chain's CDR3 is CASSLGSGPSYEQYF. The CDR3 region has the DNA TGTGCCAGCAGCTTAGGGTCAGGTCCCTCCTACGAGCAGTACTTC.